These T cell receptor beta chains were read from a single sample in a study of blood T cell repertoires in COVID-19. Assay used: immunoSEQ multiplex PCR; TCRdb lists only in-frame clones, some missing. The table lists about 190,000 clones, around four fifths of them singletons. Specimen: peripheral blood. Receptors originate from a woman aged 80 or over with active or convalescent COVID-19. CDR3s include the opening cysteine and the closing phenylalanine or tryptophan. The D gene is left open where the match is weak. Clone size is shown for a subset of rows, as once, few, many or a class of expanded clone.

TRBD1	TRBV7-9	few	TRBJ1-1	CASRGTGTVVEAFF	TGTGCCAGCAGAGGGACAGGGACCGTCGTTGAAGCTTTCTTT
TRBD1	TRBV6-5	-	TRBJ2-7	CASSPGTGLDEQYF	TGTGCCAGCAGCCCCGGGACAGGGCTCGACGAGCAGTACTTC
-	TRBV3-1/TRBV3-2	-	TRBJ2-5	CASSQVHWRYSRDVVQETQYF	TGTGCCAGCAGCCAAGTTCACTGGCGGTATTCCCGAGACGTCGTCCAAGAGACCCAGTACTTC
TRBD1	TRBV2	few	TRBJ1-3	CASRRTGGVVSGNTIYF	TGTGCCAGCAGACGGACAGGCGGGGTAGTCTCTGGAAACACCATATATTTT
-	TRBV7-2	-	TRBJ1-3	CASTPQRSPGNTIYF	TGTGCCAGCACCCCGCAGCGATCCCCTGGAAACACCATATATTTT
-	TRBV6-1	few	TRBJ1-3	CASSELPGRSGNTIYF	TGTGCCAGCAGTGAACTCCCAGGCCGCTCTGGAAACACCATATATTTT
TRBD1	TRBV6-5	-	TRBJ1-2	CASSRQGAGYTF	TGTGCCAGCAGTCGACAGGGGGCTGGCTACACCTTC
-	TRBV5-4	-	TRBJ2-2	CASSLGGLNTGELFF	TGTGCCAGCAGCTTGGGCGGCTTGAACACCGGGGAGCTGTTTTTT
-	TRBV5-4	once	TRBJ2-4	CASSLGGTQYF	TGTGCCAGCAGTTTAGGGGGAACTCAGTACTTC
TRBD1	TRBV5-1	-	TRBJ1-1	CASSSTGKYATEAFF	TGCGCCAGCAGCTCGACAGGGAAATATGCCACTGAAGCTTTCTTT
TRBD2	TRBV2	-	TRBJ2-3	CASSEASGLAGGRTQYF	TGTGCCAGCAGTGAAGCGTCTGGACTAGCGGGGGGGCGAACGCAGTATTTT
-	TRBV7-8	-	TRBJ2-7	CASSLRGQQYYEQYF	TGTGCCAGCAGCTTACGTGGACAGCAATACTACGAGCAGTACTTC
-	TRBV7-2	once	TRBJ1-2	CASSSVGALDYGYTF	TGTGCCAGCAGCTCGGTGGGCGCTCTTGACTATGGCTACACCTTC
-	TRBV6-5	-	TRBJ2-2	CASDRGNTGELFF	TGTGCCAGCGATCGCGGGAACACCGGGGAGCTGTTTTTT
-	TRBV5-6	-	TRBJ1-3	CASSPWGSSGNTIYF	TGTGCCAGCAGCCCCTGGGGCAGCTCTGGAAACACCATATATTTT
TRBD1	TRBV10-3	-	TRBJ2-7	CAIKGQGGYEQYF	TGTGCCATCAAGGGACAGGGCGGTTACGAGCAGTACTTC
-	TRBV15	-	TRBJ2-7	CATSRDLSGVNFYEQYF	TGTGCCACCAGCAGAGATCTTTCAGGGGTAAACTTCTACGAGCAGTACTTC
TRBD1	TRBV5-1	few	TRBJ1-6	CASSLGTVYNSPLHF	TGCGCCAGCAGCTTAGGGACAGTTTATAATTCACCCCTCCACTTT
-	TRBV6-9	-	TRBJ2-7	CASSAETGSPYEQYF	TGTGCCAGCAGCGCTGAGACGGGGTCCCCCTACGAGCAGTACTTC
-	TRBV5-1	-	TRBJ1-1	CASSLSGNGNTEAFF	TGCGCCAGCAGCTTGTCGGGGAACGGTAACACTGAAGCTTTCTTT
TRBD1	TRBV5-8	few	TRBJ2-2	CAISGQAANTGELFF	TGTGCCATTTCCGGACAGGCCGCGAACACCGGGGAGCTGTTTTTT
TRBD2	TRBV5-1	-	TRBJ2-2	CASSLPGGTTGELFF	TGCGCCAGCAGCTTACCGGGGGGGACGACCGGGGAGCTGTTTTTT
-	TRBV3-1/TRBV3-2	-	TRBJ1-2	CASSQGTPYGYTF	TGTGCCAGCAGCCAAGGGACACCCTATGGCTACACCTTC
TRBD2	TRBV7-9	few	TRBJ2-5	CASSLRLAGAQETQYF	TGTGCCAGCAGCCTCCGACTAGCGGGGGCCCAAGAGACCCAGTACTTC
TRBD2	TRBV7-8	medium-sized	TRBJ2-7	CASSQTSGANNDEQYF	TGTGCCAGCAGTCAAACTAGCGGAGCCAATAACGACGAGCAGTACTTC
-	TRBV9	few	TRBJ1-1	CASSVALRRVRTEAFF	TGTGCCAGCAGCGTAGCTCTGAGGAGGGTAAGAACTGAAGCTTTCTTT
-	TRBV27	-	TRBJ2-7	CASSFHRDTYEQYF	TGTGCCAGCAGTTTCCACAGGGACACCTACGAGCAGTACTTC
-	TRBV4-3	-	TRBJ2-3	CASSRLAGTTDTQYF	TGCGCCAGCAGCCGGCTCGCGGGGACCACAGATACGCAGTATTTT
TRBD1	TRBV5-1	-	TRBJ1-1	CASSLLSRGQITEAFF	TGCGCCAGCAGCTTACTGAGTAGGGGGCAGATCACTGAAGCTTTCTTT
-	TRBV19	-	TRBJ1-2	CASKSDRLYGYTF	TGTGCCAGTAAAAGTGACAGACTCTATGGCTACACCTTC
-	TRBV5-1	-	TRBJ1-6	CASSLGAVGGSYNSPLHF	TGCGCCAGCAGCTTGGGGGCCGTGGGGGGCTCCTATAATTCACCCCTCCACTTT
-	TRBV6-5	-	TRBJ2-3	CASSLNRVDTQYF	TGTGCCAGCAGTCTAAACAGGGTGGATACGCAGTATTTT
-	TRBV12-5	-	TRBJ2-1	CASSPTAGNYGEQFF	TGTGCTAGTTCACCAACCGCCGGGAATTATGGTGAGCAGTTCTTC
-	TRBV19	-	TRBJ1-5	CASSIDHTDRHNQPQHF	TGTGCCAGTAGTATAGATCACACGGACAGACACAATCAGCCCCAGCATTTT
TRBD1	TRBV5-1	-	TRBJ2-1	CASSLGGTGSYNEQFF	TGCGCCAGCAGCTTGGGGGGGACAGGGTCCTACAATGAGCAGTTCTTC